This TCR beta chain was recorded in a study of cytomegalovirus exposure and HLA in healthy donors. The assay was immunoSEQ multiplex PCR, and TCRdb's table has in-frame clones only and misses some. The data hold 59,000 or so clones, with nearly 90% observed a single time. Germline V gives CDR1 LNHDA, CDR2 SQIVND (reference sequence). This CDR3 region has 13 residues. The germline V and J ends were trimmed by 2 bases and 4 bases, with 6 bases remaining between them. The sample consisted of PBMCs. This sequence joins TRBV19 and TRBJ2-1; perhaps TRBD1 as D (5 bases). The source is a woman between 18 and 29 years old in good health and CMV-seronegative. CDR3 bases: TGTGCCAGTAGTATAAAGGGGTACAATGAGCAGTTCTTC. Its translation is CASSIKGYNEQFF. Full variable domain (rest looked up from reference TRBV19 and TRBJ2-1): DGGITQSPKYLFRKEGQNVTLSCEQNLNHDAMYWYRQDPGQGLRLIYYSQIVNDFQKGDIAEGYSVSREKKESFPLTVTSAQKNPTAFYLCASSIKGYNEQFFGPGTRLTVL.